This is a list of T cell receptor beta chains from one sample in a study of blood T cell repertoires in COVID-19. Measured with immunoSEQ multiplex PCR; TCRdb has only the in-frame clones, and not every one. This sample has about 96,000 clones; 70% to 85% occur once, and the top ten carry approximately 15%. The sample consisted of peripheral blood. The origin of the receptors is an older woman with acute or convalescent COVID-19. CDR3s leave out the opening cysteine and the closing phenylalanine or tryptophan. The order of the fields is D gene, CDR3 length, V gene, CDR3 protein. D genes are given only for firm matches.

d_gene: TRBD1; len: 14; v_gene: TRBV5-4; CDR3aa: ASSLGFSAGGTEAF
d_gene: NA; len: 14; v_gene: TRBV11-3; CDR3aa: ASSLGRITTNEKLF
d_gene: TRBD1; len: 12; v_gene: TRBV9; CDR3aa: ASNPGQFTDTQY
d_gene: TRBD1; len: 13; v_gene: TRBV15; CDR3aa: ATSSRDRGPQPQH
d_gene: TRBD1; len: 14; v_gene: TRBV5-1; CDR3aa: ASSPSGTGENYGYT
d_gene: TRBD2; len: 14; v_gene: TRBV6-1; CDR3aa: ASSEGYPREGGELF
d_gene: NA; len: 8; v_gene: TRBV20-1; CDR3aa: SASQEKLF
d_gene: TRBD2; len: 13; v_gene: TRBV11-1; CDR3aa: ASSASLAGGQTQY
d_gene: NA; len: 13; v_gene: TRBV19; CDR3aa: ASSIAGVLEDTQY
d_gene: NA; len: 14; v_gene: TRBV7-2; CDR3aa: ASSLALSGMNTEAF
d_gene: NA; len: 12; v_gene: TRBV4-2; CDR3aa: ASSYRSPVDTQY
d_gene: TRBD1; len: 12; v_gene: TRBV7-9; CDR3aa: ASSRGTGGNTIY
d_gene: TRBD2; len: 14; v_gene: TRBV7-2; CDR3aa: ASSYDSGGTYNEQF
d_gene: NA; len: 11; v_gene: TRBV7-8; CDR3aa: ASSLAGGYGYT
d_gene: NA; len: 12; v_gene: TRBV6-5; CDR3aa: ASRLQGQESPLH
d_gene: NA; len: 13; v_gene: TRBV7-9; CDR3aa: ASSLTRISYNEQF
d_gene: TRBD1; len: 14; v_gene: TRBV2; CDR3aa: ASSAGTGGRNSPLH
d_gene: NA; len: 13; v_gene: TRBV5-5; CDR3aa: ASSLYTGSGNTIY
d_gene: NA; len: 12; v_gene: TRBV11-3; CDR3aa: ASSLLRRNSPLH
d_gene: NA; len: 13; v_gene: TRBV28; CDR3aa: ASSLGGGIGEKLF
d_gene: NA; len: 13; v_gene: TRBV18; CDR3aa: ASSPLPGHRETQY
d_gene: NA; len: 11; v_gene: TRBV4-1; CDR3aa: ASSQERGNTIY
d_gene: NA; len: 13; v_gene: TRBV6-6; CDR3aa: ASSYSQGIRNTIY
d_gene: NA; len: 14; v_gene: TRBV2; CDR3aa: ASSEALSNSNSPLH
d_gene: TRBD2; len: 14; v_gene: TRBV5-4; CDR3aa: ASSLGGAGGTNEQF
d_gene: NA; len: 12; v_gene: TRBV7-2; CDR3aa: ASSPRDRVYGYT
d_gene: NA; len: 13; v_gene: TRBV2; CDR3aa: ASSGGRLSNQPQH
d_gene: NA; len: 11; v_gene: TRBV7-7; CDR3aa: ASSLGRGGEQF
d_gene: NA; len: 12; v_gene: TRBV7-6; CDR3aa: ASSIQDLGYEQY
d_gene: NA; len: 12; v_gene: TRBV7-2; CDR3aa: ASSLLATQETQY
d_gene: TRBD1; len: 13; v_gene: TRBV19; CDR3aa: ASENRDRGLSEQF
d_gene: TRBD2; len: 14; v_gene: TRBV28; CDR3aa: ASSIAGGQDKNIQY
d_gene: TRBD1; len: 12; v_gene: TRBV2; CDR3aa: ASSGTGLSYEQY
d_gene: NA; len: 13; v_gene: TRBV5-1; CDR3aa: ASSSGRQGSGEQY
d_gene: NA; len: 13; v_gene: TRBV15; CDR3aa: ATSREARIGSPLH
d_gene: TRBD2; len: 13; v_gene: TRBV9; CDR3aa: ASSPLAGGEREQF
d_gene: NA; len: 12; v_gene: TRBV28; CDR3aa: ASSLGGTNEKLF
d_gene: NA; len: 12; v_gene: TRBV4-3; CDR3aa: ASSRQTGPYEQY
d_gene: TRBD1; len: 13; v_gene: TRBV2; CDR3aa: ASSSDRGSYNEQF
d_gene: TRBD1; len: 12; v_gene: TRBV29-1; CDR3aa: SVDGGQADYEQY
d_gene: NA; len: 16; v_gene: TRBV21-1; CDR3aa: ASSREPLAGEIQETQY
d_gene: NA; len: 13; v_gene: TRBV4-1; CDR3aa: ASSLRQGAYNEQF